Included here is one T cell receptor beta chain sequence, with context. The table lists this clone with a count of one. The antigen this receptor binds is unknown. Base qualities are missing; no much larger clone stands one base away. The immunoSEQ Assay, which relies on bias-controlled multiplex PCR amplification of genomic DNA, was used to profile TCRbeta CDR3 regions. On the authors' methods: The absolute abundance of each unique TCRbeta CDR3 region was quantified after sequences were collapsed and filtered. Two models were used to test differential abundance: a binomial model (Fisher-equivalent) and a beta-binomial model that adds time-dependent variance fitted from healthy donors. Clones with fewer than 5 combined templates were excluded, and clones with Benjamini-Hochberg FDR below 0.01 were called differentially abundant. Using the form v = (b*log(k)+a)^2, the beta-binomial variance was modeled as a function of the total template count across the two samples. In TCRdb, the immuneACCESS table is reduced to in-frame sequences with V and J assigned. These tables do not hold every clone; where another copy was compared, an unresolved V gene accounts for under half, and the others remain unexplained. The DNA was the basis for D and trimming; V, J and clone size are from that table. The sample yields 100,000 to 150,000 clones; roughly 82% were counted once. The top ten clonotypes cover 3% to 3.5% of the sample.

These data belong to a study of identifying expanded T cells in peripheral blood (dated by TCRdb to about 2019). Context from the whole study: Four technical replicates, made by sequencing separate aliquots from the same pool of genomic DNA, were compared pairwise.

The study at large found these results: The authors expected that biological variance in healthy repertoires might rise further over much longer intervals, such as months to years. The beta-binomial model significantly reduced the number of clones called differentially abundant and the false-positive rate across all healthy-donor time intervals. For all healthy donors, the variance in clone template counts between approximately 2-week samples rose significantly as total template count increased. The binomial model flagged approximately 1.2 differentially abundant clones between technical replicates, compared with about 16 over approximately 2 weeks and 19 over approximately four weeks.

During the collection period, no immune events, such as infections, were documented for the healthy donors. To calibrate time-dependent variance in a beta-binomial model of T-cell clone differential abundance, blood repertoires from healthy donors were used as a training cohort. The training cohort included around 10 healthy donors, of whom 3 were female and 7 were male. The donors were between about 25 and 65 years old, with an average age of around 42 years. Obtained from a commercial supplier, whole blood was collected from each healthy donor at three time points set two to three weeks apart. Genomic DNA was extracted from unsorted whole blood for immunosequencing. The material sequenced was blood. The sequence derives from a person aged 18-70 years in good health.

CDR3 sequence: CASSLFGRGNQPQHF. The sequence in DNA is TGTGCCAGCAGTTTATTTGGGAGGGGCAATCAGCCCCAGCATTTT. The V and J genes are TRBV27 and TRBJ1-5, with no D gene named confidently. There are 15 amino acids in the CDR3, from cysteine to phenylalanine inclusive. Only the CDR3 DNA is retained, 45 bases long and in frame from the first base. Via the germline V gene (reference sequence), CDR1 is MNHEY and CDR2 SMNVEV. V was cut back by 1 base and J by 2 bases, leaving a gap of 9 bases between them.